Only a few counts were recorded for the clone carrying this T cell receptor (beta chain). Antigen unknown. These data are taken from a study of T cells after yellow fever vaccination. UMIs were added to TCR cDNA along with a universal primer site when it was made by 5'RACE template switching. TCRdb fed the 5' RACE reads into MiXCR, producing one record per CDR3 protein. The table lists roughly 350,000 distinct CDR3 sequences, about 4% of them singletons, with around 25% in the top ten. V was clipped by 0 bases and J by 4 bases, with 11 bases between them. The CDR3 spans 15 residues. Germline V gene data show CDR1 as SGDLS and CDR2 as YYNGEE. Notes on the study in general: Booster samples showed a return of most primary-vaccination clones (roughly 96% CD4, about 87% CD8). Though weaker, the secondary response peaked faster, on day 5 versus 15. In FACS-sorted repertoires, abundant clonotypes from the bulk population could appear as contaminants.

The chain recombines TRBV9 with TRBJ2-1; possibly TRBD2 for D (6 bases). Specimen: PBMCs, collected 5 days after the yellow fever booster vaccination. The source of this sequence is a young man who received the YFV17D yellow fever vaccine. The CDR3 loop reads CASSVADGGYNEQFF. CDR3 bases: TGTGCCAGCAGCGTAGCCGACGGGGGATACAATGAGCAGTTCTTC.